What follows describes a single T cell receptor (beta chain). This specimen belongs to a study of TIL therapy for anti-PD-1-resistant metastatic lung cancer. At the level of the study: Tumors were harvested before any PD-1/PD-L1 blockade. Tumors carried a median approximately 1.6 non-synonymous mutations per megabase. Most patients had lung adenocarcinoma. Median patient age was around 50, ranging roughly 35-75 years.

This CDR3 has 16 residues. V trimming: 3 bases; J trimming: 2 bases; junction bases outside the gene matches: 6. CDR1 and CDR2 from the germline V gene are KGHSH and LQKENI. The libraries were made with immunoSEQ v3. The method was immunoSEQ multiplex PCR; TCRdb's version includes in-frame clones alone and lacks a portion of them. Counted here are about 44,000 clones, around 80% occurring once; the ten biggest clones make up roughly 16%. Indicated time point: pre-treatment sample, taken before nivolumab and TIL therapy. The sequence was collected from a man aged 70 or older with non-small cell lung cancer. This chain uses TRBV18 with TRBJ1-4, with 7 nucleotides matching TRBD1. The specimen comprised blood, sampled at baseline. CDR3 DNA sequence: TGTGCCAGCTCACCGCCAGGGGGATTTACTAATGAAAAACTGTTTTTT. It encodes CASSPPGGFTNEKLFF. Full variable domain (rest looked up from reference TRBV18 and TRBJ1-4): NAGVMQNPRHLVRRRGQEARLRCSPMKGHSHVYWYRQLPEEGLKFMVYLQKENIIDESGMPKERFSAEFPKEGPSILRIQQVVRGDSAAYFCASSPPGGFTNEKLFFGSGTQLSVL.